The clone carrying this T cell receptor beta chain turned up a few times. The antigen is not known. These data come from a study of T cell repertoires in cytomegalovirus infection. Study overall: CMV epitopes that were recently identified and HLA-C-restricted were used alongside well-studied HLA-B-restricted ones. Based on public TCR beta signatures, there were indications of CMV infection and of a matching HLA type. Study-wide results and caveats: HLA-C-restricted CMV clonotypes gave the most frequent clonotype in two of eight donors.

The germline V and J ends were trimmed by 5 bases and 3 bases, with 19 bases remaining between them. From germline, CDR1 is MNHEY and CDR2 SVGEGT. The CDR3 is 16 residues long. TCRdb reprocessed the reads via MiXCR and lists one record per CDR3 protein. The sample carries a few hundred thousand distinct CDR3 sequences, roughly a third recorded once. This TCR was recovered from a human donor in good health (CMV status not recorded). Some clones in this sample may be carry-over from other donors' samples. Sample: cultured PBMCs, taken from culture after CMV antigen stimulation. This sequence joins TRBV6-2 or TRBV6-3 and TRBJ1-1; the D gene is possibly TRBD1 (5 bases). The CDR3 reads CASSPGRGARDTEAFF. CDR3 nucleotides: TGTGCCAGCAGTCCGGGACGAGGGGCGAGGGACACTGAAGCTTTCTTT.